Below, 19 T cell receptor beta chains from the same sample are listed, as sequenced in a study of cytomegalovirus exposure and HLA in healthy donors. Amplification used 60 Vbeta primers and 13 Jbeta primers. The protocol was immunoSEQ multiplex PCR, while the TCRdb copy is restricted to in-frame clones and leaves out a portion. The sample gives about 100,000 clones, nearly 80% of which show up once; roughly 5% is in the top ten. What was sequenced was PBMCs. The receptors were gathered from a man aged 60 to 75 in good health and CMV-seropositive.

This chain uses TRBV5-1 with TRBJ2-2; 8 bases fit TRBD1. This CDR3 spans 14 amino acids. Germline CDR1 and CDR2: SGHRS and YFSETQ. With V trimmed by 4 bases and J by 6 bases, 5 bases remained unmatched. CDR3 loop: CASSVGQGSGELFF. CDR3 nucleotide sequence: TGCGCCAGCAGCGTAGGACAGGGATCCGGGGAGCTGTTTTTT.

The CDR3 is CASSLVGALVDTEAFF. The CDR3 nucleotides are TGTGCCAGCAGCTTAGTAGGGGCTCTCGTGGACACTGAAGCTTTCTTT. The chain recombines TRBV11-2 with TRBJ1-1; tentative D call: TRBD1 (5 bases). The CDR3 has 16 residues. Trimming removed 1 base from V and 3 bases from J, with 15 bases in between. Germline lookup yields CDR1 SGHAT and CDR2 FQNNGV.

This rearrangement joins TRBV7-9 to TRBJ2-1; 14 bases fit TRBD2. The CDR3 contains 17 residues. Unmatched junction bases numbered 5, after V lost 5 bases and J lost 2 bases. Looked up from germline, CDR1 is SEHNR and CDR2 is FQNEAQ (reference sequence). The CDR3 bases are TGTGCCAGCAGCCCTGGACTAGCGGGGGGTCCCTACAATGAGCAGTTCTTC. It translates to CASSPGLAGGPYNEQFF.

V is TRBV7-3 and J is TRBJ2-3; tentatively, D is TRBD2 (6 bases). Per germline, CDR1 SGHTA and CDR2 FQGTGA. The CDR3 loop spans 15 amino acids. V was shortened by 2 bases and J by 0 bases, with 9 bases between the two germline ends. The CDR3: CASSLEGTSTDTQYF. CDR3 nucleotide sequence: TGTGCCAGCAGCTTAGAAGGGACTAGCACAGATACGCAGTATTTT.

The V gene is TRBV7-2, the J gene TRBJ2-4; TRBD2 agrees at 8 bases. The J segment lost 7 bases and the V segment lost 5 bases, leaving 10 bases of the junction unmatched. Germline-derived CDR1 and CDR2 are SGHTA and FQGNSA. This CDR3 comprises 15 residues. CDR3 sequence reads: CASSPGLGGVNIQYF. The CDR3 DNA reads TGTGCCAGCAGCCCGGGACTAGGAGGGGTTAACATTCAGTACTTC.

Regarding this clone: The junction and the germline gene differ at one end; a read error may be behind it. Other DNA sequences within the sample encode an identical CDR3. The J gene is TRBJ2-7, the V gene TRBV13; D not resolved. The germline CDR1 and CDR2 sequences are PRHDT and FYEKMQ (reference sequence). The CDR3 is 16 amino acids. DNA for the CDR3: TGCGCCAGCAGCTTAGTAACAGAACCAAAATACGGCGAGCAGTACTTC. Protein product: CASSLVTEPKYGEQYF.

CDR3 nucleotide sequence: TGTGCCAGCAGAGTAATACAGGGTCAAAATGGCTACACCTTC. Translating it yields CASRVIQGQNGYTF. The chain uses TRBV6-5 and TRBJ1-2; a weak D match, TRBD1 (6 bases). CDR1 MNHEY and CDR2 SVGAGI come from the germline V gene. The ends were cut back, 6 bases at V and 6 bases at J, with 17 bases in the middle. CDR3 length equals 14 residues.

CDR3 sequence: CASSQDNGDYNEQFF. In DNA form, the CDR3 reads TGTGCCAGCAGCCAAGATAACGGGGACTACAATGAGCAGTTCTTC. The chain joins TRBV14 to TRBJ2-1; possible D gene TRBD2, 5 bases. This CDR3 has 15 residues. Trimming shortened V by 0 bases and J by 3 bases, and 9 bases separated the two germline ends. Germline CDR1 reads SGHDN; CDR2 reads FVKESK.

This chain connects TRBV7-7 to TRBJ2-5, with D possibly matching TRBD1 (5 bases). V shed 5 bases and J shed 5 bases, with 9 bases lying between them. Germline CDR1 and CDR2: SSHAT and FNYEAQ (reference sequence). The CDR3 is 12 amino acids. CDR3 bases: TGTGCCAGCAGCCCCCCAGGGGAGACCCAGTACTTC. Amino acids: CASSPPGETQYF.

The chain recombines TRBV12-5 with TRBJ2-7, with a tentative D call TRBD1 (5 bases). CDR1 is LGHNT and CDR2 is FRNRAP in the germline V gene. The CDR3 contains 16 residues. The V and J ends lost 1 base and 3 bases respectively, with 16 bases between them. CDR3 amino acids: CASGLAARTYLYEQYF. The CDR3 DNA reads as TGTGCTAGTGGTTTGGCCGCTCGGACATACCTCTACGAGCAGTACTTC.

This chain uses TRBV7-8 with TRBJ2-2; TRBD1 agrees at 9 bases. Germline-derived CDR1 and CDR2 are SGHVS and FQNEAQ. This CDR3 comprises 16 residues. V was clipped by 5 bases and J by 6 bases; unmatched bases: 10. The CDR3 sequence: CASSLLRDRVAGELFF. CDR3 in DNA: TGTGCCAGCAGCCTCCTCCGGGACAGGGTAGCCGGGGAGCTGTTTTTT.

This clone was counted only a few times. The chain uses TRBV2 and TRBJ1-5, with 9 bases that match TRBD1. The germline CDR1 and CDR2 sequences are SNHLY and FYNNEI. The V segment lost 5 bases and the J segment 5 bases; nucleotides outside the gene matches: 1. The CDR3 is 13 amino acids. CDR3 in DNA: TGTGCCAGCAGTCGGACAGGGGATCAGCCCCAGCATTTT. Residues: CASSRTGDQPQHF.

The V and J genes are TRBV11-1 and TRBJ2-7; tentatively, D is TRBD2 (6 bases). The germline V and J ends were trimmed by 5 bases and 0 bases, with 17 bases remaining between them. Germline CDR1 reads SGHAT; CDR2 reads FQDESV (reference sequence). The CDR3 is 16 residues long. The CDR3 spells CASSPEGLFFSYEQYF. In DNA, the CDR3 is TGTGCCAGCAGCCCCGAGGGACTCTTCTTCTCCTACGAGCAGTACTTC.

The rearrangement links TRBV6-5 to TRBJ2-7; D not resolved. Trimming removed 2 bases at V and 0 bases at J, with 11 bases between. This CDR3 comprises 15 residues. Germline loops: CDR1 MNHEY, CDR2 SVGAGI. The CDR3 nucleotides read TGTGCCAGCAGTTACGAATCCAGAAGCTCCTACGAGCAGTACTTC. Translation: CASSYESRSSYEQYF.

V gene TRBV7-2 combines with J gene TRBJ1-3, with a weak D call TRBD1 (6 bases). Germline CDR1 is SGHTA and CDR2 is FQGNSA. Trimming removed 5 bases from V and 0 bases from J, with 11 bases in between. The CDR3 sequence is 15 residues long. The CDR3 reads CASSLGTNSGNTIYF. The CDR3 DNA follows: TGTGCCAGCAGCCTCGGGACAAACTCTGGAAACACCATATATTTT.

V is TRBV28 and J is TRBJ1-6, with D tentatively TRBD1 (5 bases). The V gene's germline CDR1 is MDHEN and CDR2 SYDVKM. The V and J ends lost 7 bases and 8 bases respectively, with 9 bases between them. The CDR3 is 12 amino acids. Here the CDR3 reads CASNRPDSPLHF. The CDR3 DNA sequence: TGTGCCAGCAACAGGCCGGATTCACCCCTCCACTTT.

The chain employs TRBV6-5 and TRBJ1-5, with 8 bases fitting TRBD1. The V gene end was trimmed by 7 bases and the J gene end by 7 bases; junction bases not matched to a gene: 3. CDR3 length equals 12 residues. In germline, CDR1 is MNHEY, CDR2 SVGAGI. The CDR3 DNA follows: TGTGCCAGCAAAGGACAGGGCCAGCCCCAGCATTTT. Translation gives CASKGQGQPQHF.

The chain joins TRBV6-1 to TRBJ1-2; D is possibly TRBD1 (5 bases). The CDR3 spans 15 residues. Trimming took off 5 bases at V and 4 bases at J, with 17 bases between the two ends. CDR1 and CDR2 from the germline V gene are MNHNS and SASEGT. Written as DNA, the CDR3 is TGTGCCAGCAGTCCCTCGGGGGGACCGATCTATGGCTACACCTTC. Translated, it gives CASSPSGGPIYGYTF.

The chain combines TRBV30 with TRBJ1-2, with unresolved D. The CDR3 sequence is 10 residues long. Germline lookup yields CDR1 GTSNPN and CDR2 SVGIG (reference sequence). Trimming removed 1 base at V and 8 bases at J, with 5 bases between. The CDR3 sequence is CAWSEHGYTF. CDR3 bases: TGTGCCTGGAGTGAACACGGCTACACCTTC.